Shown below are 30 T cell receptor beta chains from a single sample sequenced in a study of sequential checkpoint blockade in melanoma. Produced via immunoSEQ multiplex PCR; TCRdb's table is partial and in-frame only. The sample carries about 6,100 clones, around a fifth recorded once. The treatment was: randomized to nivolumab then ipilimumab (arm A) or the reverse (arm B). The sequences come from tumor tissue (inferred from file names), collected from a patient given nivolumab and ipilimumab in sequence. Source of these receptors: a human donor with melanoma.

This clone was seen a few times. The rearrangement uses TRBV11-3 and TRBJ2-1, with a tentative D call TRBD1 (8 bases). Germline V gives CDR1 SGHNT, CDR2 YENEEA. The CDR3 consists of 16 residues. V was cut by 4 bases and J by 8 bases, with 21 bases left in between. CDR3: CASSWTGRDGSDEQFF. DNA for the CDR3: TGTGCCAGCAGCTGGACAGGGAGGGATGGTTCGGATGAGCAGTTCTTC.

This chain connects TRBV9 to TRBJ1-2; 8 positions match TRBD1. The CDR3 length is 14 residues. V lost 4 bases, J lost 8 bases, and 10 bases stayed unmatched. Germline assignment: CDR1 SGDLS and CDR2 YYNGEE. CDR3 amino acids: CASSPTTGVGGYTF. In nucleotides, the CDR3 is TGTGCCAGCAGCCCAACGACAGGGGTCGGAGGCTACACCTTC.

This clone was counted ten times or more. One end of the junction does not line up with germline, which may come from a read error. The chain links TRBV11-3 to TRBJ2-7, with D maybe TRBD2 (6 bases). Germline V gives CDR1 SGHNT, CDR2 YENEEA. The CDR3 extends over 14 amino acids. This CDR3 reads CASSLERRAYEQYF. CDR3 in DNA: TGTGCCAGCAGCCTAGAAAGGAGGGCCTACGAGCAGTACTTC.

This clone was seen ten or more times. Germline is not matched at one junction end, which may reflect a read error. CDR3 sequence: CASSLGLAEIWESQYF. For the CDR3, the DNA is TGTGCCAGCAGCTTAGGGCTAGCGGAGATATGGGAGAGCCAGTACTTC. The rearrangement joins TRBV9 to TRBJ2-5; 7 bases are a match to TRBD2. The length of the CDR3 is 16 residues. Germline CDR1 is SGDLS and CDR2 is YYNGEE.

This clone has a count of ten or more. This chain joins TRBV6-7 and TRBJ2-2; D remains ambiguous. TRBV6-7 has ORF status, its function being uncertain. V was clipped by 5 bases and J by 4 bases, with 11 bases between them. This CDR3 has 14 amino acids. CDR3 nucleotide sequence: TGTGCCAGCAGTGGCTTCGGGTCCACCGGGGAGCTGTTTTTT. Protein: CASSGFGSTGELFF.

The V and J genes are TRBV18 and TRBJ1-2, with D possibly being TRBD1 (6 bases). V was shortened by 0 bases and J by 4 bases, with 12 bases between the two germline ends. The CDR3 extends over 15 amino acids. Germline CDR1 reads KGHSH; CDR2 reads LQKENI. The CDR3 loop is CASSPPTGYSYGYTF. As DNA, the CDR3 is TGTGCCAGCTCACCACCTACAGGGTACTCCTATGGCTACACCTTC.

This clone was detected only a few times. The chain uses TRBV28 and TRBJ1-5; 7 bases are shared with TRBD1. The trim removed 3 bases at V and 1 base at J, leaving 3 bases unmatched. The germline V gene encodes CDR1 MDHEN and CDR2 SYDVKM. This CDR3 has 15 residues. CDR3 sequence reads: CASSFDRESNQPQHF. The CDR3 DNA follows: TGTGCCAGCAGTTTTGACAGGGAGAGCAATCAGCCCCAGCATTTT.

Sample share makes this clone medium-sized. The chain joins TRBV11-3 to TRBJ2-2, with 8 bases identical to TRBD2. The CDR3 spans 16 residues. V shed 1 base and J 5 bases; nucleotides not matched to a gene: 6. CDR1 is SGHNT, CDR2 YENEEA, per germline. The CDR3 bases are TGTGCCAGCAGCTTAGGAAGCGGGAGACGTACCGGGGAGCTGTTTTTT. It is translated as CASSLGSGRRTGELFF.

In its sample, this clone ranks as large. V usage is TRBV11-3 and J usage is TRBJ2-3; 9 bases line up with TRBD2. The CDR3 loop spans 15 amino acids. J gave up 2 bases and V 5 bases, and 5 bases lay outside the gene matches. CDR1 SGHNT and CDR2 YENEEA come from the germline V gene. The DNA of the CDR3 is TGTGCCAGCAGCCAGGGGACTAGCTACACAGATACGCAGTATTTT. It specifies CASSQGTSYTDTQYF. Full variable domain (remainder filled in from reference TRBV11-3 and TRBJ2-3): EAGVVQSPRYKIIEKKQPVAFWCNPISGHNTLYWYLQNLGQGPELLIRYENEEAVDDSQLPKDRFSAERLKGVDSTLKIQPAELGDSAVYLCASSQGTSYTDTQYFGPGTRLTVL.

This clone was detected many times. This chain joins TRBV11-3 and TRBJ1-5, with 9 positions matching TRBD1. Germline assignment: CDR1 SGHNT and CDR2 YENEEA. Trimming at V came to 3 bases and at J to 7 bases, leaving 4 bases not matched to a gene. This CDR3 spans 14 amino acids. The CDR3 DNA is TGTGCCAGCAGCTTGGGACAGGGCGGGCAGCCCCAGCATTTT. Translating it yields CASSLGQGGQPQHF.

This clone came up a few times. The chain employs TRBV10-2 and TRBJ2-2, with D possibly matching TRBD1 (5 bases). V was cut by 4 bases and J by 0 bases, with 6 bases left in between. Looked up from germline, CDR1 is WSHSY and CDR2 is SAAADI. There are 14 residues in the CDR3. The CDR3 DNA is TGCGCCAGCAGTGGACAGACGAACACCGGGGAGCTGTTTTTT. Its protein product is CASSGQTNTGELFF.

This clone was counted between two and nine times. The CDR3: CASSSQVLGYNEQFF. As DNA, the CDR3 is TGTGCCAGCAGTTCCCAAGTACTAGGCTACAATGAGCAGTTCTTC. The chain combines TRBV27 with TRBJ2-1; tentatively, D is TRBD2 (5 bases). Germline V CDR1 and CDR2: MNHEY, SMNVEV (reference sequence). CDR3 length: 15 residues. Trimming stripped 4 bases from V and 3 bases from J, with 13 bases between.

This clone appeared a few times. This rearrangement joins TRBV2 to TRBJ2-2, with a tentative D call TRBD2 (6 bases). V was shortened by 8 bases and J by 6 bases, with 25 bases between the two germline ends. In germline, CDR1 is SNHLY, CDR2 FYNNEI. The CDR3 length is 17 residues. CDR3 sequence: CASGTQSGSRRAGELFF. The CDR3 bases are TGTGCCAGCGGCACTCAATCAGGGTCCCGGAGGGCCGGGGAGCTGTTTTTT.

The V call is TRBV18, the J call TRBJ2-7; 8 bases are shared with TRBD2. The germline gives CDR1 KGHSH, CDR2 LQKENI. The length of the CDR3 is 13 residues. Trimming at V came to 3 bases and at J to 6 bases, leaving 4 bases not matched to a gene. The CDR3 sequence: CASSPGGESEQYF. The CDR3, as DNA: TGTGCCAGCTCACCCGGGGGGGAATCCGAGCAGTACTTC.

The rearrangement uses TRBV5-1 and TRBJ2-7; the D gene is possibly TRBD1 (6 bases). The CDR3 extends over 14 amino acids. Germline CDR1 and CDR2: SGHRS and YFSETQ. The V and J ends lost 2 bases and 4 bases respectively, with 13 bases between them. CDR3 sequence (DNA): TGCGCCAGCAGCTTTCAGGGGTTGAGTTACGAGCAGTACTTC. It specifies CASSFQGLSYEQYF.

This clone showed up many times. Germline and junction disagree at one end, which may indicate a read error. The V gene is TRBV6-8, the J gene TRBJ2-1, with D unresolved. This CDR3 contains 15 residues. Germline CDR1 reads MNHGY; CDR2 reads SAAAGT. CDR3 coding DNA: TGTGCCATCAGTTGGCGGTTGTCCCCCTGGGATGAGCAGTTCTTC. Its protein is CAISWRLSPWDEQFF.

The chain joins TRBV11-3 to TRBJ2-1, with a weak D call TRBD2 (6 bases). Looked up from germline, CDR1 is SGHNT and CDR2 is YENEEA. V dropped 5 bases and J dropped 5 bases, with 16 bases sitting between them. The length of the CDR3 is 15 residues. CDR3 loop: CASSLGSSVNNEQFF. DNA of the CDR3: TGTGCCAGCAGCCTCGGGTCTAGCGTTAACAATGAGCAGTTCTTC.

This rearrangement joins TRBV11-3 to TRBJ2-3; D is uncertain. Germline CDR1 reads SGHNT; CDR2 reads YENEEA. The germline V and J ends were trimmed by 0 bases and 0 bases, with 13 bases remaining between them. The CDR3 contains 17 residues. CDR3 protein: CASSLEFDLSSTDTQYF. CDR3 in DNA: TGTGCCAGCAGCTTAGAATTCGACTTGTCTAGCACAGATACGCAGTATTTT.

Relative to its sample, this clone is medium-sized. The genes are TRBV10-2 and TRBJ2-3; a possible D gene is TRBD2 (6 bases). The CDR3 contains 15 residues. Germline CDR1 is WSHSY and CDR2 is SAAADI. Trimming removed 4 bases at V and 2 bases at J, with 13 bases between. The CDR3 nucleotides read TGCGCCAGCAGTGCCGCGGGGTTATACACAGATACGCAGTATTTT. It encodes CASSAAGLYTDTQYF.

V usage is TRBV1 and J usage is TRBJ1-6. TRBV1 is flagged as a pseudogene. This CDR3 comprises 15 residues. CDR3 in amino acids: CASSQVTREGSPLHF. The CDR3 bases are TGCGCCAGCAGCCAAGTAACCAGAGAAGGCTCACCCCTCCACTTT.

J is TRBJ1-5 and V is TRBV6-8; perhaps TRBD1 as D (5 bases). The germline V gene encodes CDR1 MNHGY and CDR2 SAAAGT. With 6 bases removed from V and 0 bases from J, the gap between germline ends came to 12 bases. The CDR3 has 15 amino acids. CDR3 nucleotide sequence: TGTGCCAGCAGCTATACAGGATATAGCAATCAGCCCCAGCATTTT. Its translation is CASSYTGYSNQPQHF.

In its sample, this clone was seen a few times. The CDR3 DNA reads TGTGCCAGTAGTATGACCGGGGACACTGAAGCTTTCTTT. It is translated as CASSMTGDTEAFF. The chain recombines TRBV19 with TRBJ1-1; D uncertain. V lost 3 bases, J lost 3 bases, and 8 bases lay in between. The CDR3 has 13 residues. The germline V gene encodes CDR1 LNHDA and CDR2 SQIVND (reference sequence).

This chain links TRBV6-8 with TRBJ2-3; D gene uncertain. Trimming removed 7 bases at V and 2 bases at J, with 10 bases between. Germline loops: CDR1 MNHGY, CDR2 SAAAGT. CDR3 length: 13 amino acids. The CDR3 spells CASINRDTDTQYF. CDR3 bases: TGTGCCAGCATAAACAGAGACACAGATACGCAGTATTTT.

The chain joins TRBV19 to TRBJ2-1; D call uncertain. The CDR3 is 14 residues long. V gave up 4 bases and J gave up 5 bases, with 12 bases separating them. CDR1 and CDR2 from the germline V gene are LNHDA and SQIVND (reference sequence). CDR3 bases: TGTGCCAGTAGTAACACTGCTCTGAACAATGAGCAGTTCTTC. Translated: CASSNTALNNEQFF.

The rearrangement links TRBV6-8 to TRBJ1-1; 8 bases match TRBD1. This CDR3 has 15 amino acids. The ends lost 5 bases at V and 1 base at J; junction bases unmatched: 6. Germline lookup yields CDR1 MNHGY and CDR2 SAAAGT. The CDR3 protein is CASSGRQGRNTEAFF. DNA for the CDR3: TGTGCCAGCAGTGGGAGACAGGGGAGGAACACTGAAGCTTTCTTT.

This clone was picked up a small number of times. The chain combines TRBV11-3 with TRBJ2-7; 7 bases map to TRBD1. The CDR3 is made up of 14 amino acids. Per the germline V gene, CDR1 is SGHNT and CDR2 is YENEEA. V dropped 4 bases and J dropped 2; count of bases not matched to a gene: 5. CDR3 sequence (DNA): TGTGCCAGCAGCTCCGACGGGACAGCCTACGAGCAGTACTTC. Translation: CASSSDGTAYEQYF. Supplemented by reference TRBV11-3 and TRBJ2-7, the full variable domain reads EAGVVQSPRYKIIEKKQPVAFWCNPISGHNTLYWYLQNLGQGPELLIRYENEEAVDDSQLPKDRFSAERLKGVDSTLKIQPAELGDSAVYLCASSSDGTAYEQYFGPGTRLTVT.

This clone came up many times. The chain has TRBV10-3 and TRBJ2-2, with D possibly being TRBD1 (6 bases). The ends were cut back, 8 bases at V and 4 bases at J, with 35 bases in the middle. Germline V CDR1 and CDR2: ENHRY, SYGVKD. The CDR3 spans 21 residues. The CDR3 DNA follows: TGTGCCATCCTAAAGGAACAGGGCCGGGTCCTTGTGACCTTCCCCACCGGGGAGCTGTTTTTT. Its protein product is CAILKEQGRVLVTFPTGELFF.

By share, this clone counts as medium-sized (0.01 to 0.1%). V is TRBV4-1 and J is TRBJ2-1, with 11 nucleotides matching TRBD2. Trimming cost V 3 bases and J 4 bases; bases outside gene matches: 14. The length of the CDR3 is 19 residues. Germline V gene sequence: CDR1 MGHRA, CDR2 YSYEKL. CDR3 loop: CASSHGSVAGGQLYNEQFF. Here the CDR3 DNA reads TGCGCCAGCAGCCACGGGTCGGTAGCGGGAGGGCAATTGTACAATGAGCAGTTCTTC.

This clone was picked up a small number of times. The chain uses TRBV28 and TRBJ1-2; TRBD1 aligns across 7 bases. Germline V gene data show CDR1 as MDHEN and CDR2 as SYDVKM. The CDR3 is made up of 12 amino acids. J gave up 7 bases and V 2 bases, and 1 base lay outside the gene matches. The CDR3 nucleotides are TGTGCCAGCAGTTTACGGACAGGTGGCTACACCTTC. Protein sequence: CASSLRTGGYTF.

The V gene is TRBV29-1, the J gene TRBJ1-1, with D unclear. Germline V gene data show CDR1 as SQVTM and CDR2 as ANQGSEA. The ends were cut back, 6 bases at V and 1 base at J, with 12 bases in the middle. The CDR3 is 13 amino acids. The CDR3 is CSVKNPRNTEAFF. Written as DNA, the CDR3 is TGCAGCGTCAAAAACCCACGGAACACTGAAGCTTTCTTT.